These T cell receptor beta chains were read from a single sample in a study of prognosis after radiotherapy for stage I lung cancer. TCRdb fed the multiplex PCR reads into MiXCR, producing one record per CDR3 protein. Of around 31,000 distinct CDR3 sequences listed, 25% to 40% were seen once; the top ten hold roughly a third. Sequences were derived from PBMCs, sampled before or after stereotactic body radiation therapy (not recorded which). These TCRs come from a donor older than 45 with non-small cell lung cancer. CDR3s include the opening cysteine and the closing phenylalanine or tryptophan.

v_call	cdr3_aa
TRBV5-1	CASSLLGTTSYNEQFF
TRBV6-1	CASRPDSHYGYTF
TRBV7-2	CASSLQLRSTDTQYF
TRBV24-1	CATSDSEREPHNEQFF
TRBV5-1	CASSMTGRAGASGEQFF
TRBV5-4	CASSLGQGSSNTEAFF
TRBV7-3	CASSQTGTGIDEQFF
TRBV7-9	CASSLWTPQETQYF
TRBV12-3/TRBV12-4	CATSSRGYTGNTIYF
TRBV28	CASSDRQGSEKLFF
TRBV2	CASTYRGEQEADTQYF
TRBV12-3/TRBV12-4	CASSGDRASNQPQHF
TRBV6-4	CASSDLPGNRSYEQYF
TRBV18	CASSSGGPSYEQYF
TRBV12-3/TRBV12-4	CASSFFMAPQGHVLTF
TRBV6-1	CASSPGQANTGELFF
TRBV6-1	CASSKRGRGDTQYF
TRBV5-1	CASSLLGAGGNEQFF
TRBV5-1	CASSTSGSASYEQYF
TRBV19	CASSAAQGGGEQFF
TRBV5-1	CASRGLSSYNEQFF
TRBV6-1	CASMRGMRNEQFF
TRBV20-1	CSPDSSYNSPLHF
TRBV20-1	CSARPTSGTPEQFF
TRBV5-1	CASSLMEWDSTFLTGELFF
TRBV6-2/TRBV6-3	CASSELGTSLADTQYF
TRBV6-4	CASSEISVSTDTQYF
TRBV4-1	CASSQGTATGELFF
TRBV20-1	CSATRGPNYGYTF
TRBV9	CASSDQGPHYGYTF
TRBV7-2	CASSGEGTRAKRYIQYF
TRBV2	CASGLAHETQYF
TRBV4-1	CASSQGGKRLAGGYNEQFF
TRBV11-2	CASSLSGNTEAFF
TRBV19	CASSRRPAPSTDTQYF
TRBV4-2	CANSQDRGLAGEDIQYF
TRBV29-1	CSVVEGTGELFF
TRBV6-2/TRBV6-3	CASSRGPSYEQYF
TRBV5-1	CASSLLVGSIYEQYF
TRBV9	CASSVEAGSSYNEQFF
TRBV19	CASSIELAGTGELFF
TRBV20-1	CSARDLPGRPGREQYF
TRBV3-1	CASSSSEANYGYTF
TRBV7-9	CASSPYSAYRGEGTDTQYF
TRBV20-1	CSASQTGTLYGYTF
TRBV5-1	CASSFTTMNTEAFF
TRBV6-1	CAGSEWGRTTSSTDTQYF
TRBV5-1	CASLHAGTEAFF
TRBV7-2	CASSLEGLGYNEQFF
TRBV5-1	CAESGRSSYNSPLHF
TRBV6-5	CASSYSLSNEKLFF
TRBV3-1	CASSQGLAGAITGELFF